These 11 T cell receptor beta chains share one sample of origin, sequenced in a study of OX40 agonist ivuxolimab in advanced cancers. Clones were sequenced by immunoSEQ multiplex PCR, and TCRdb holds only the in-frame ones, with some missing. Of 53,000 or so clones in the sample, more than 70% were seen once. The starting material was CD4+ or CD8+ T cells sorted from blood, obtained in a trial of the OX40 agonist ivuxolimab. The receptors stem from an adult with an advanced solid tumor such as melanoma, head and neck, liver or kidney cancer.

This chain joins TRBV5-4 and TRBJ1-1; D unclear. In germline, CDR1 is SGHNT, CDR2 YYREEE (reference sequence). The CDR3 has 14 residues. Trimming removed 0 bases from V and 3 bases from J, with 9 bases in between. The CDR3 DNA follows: TGTGCCAGCAGCTTGGGGGCGGGTTACACTGAAGCTTTCTTT. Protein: CASSLGAGYTEAFF. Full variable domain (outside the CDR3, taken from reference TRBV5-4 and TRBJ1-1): ETGVTQSPTHLIKTRGQQVTLRCSSQSGHNTVSWYQQALGQGPQFIFQYYREEENGRGNFPPRFSGLQFPNYSSELNVNALELDDSALYLCASSLGAGYTEAFFGQGTRLTVV.

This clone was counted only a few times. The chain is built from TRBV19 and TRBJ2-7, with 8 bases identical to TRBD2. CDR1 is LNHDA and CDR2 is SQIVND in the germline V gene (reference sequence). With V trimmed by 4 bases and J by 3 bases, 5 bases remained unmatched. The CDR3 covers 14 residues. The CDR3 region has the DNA TGTGCCAGTAGTAACCGGGCGGGGGGCTACGAGCAGTACTTC. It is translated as CASSNRAGGYEQYF.

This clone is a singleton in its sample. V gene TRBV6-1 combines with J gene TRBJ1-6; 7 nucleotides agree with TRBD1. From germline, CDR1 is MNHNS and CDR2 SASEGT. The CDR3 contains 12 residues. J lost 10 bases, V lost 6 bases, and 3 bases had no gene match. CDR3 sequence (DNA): TGTGCCAGCAGACAGGGGTCGTCACCCCTCCACTTT. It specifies CASRQGSSPLHF.

This chain's CDR3 is CASSPAGTYEQYF. Here the CDR3 DNA reads TGTGCCAGCAGCCCTGCCGGTACCTACGAGCAGTACTTC. This chain connects TRBV6-6 to TRBJ2-7, with D unresolved. From germline, CDR1 is MNHNY and CDR2 SVGAGI (reference sequence). Trimming left V 6 bases short and J 2 bases short, with 11 bases between. The CDR3 contains 13 residues.

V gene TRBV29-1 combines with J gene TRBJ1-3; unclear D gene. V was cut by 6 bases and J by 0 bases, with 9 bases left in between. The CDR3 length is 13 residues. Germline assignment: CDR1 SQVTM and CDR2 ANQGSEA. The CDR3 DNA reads TGCAGCGTGCGGATTCACTCTGGAAACACCATATATTTT. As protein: CSVRIHSGNTIYF.

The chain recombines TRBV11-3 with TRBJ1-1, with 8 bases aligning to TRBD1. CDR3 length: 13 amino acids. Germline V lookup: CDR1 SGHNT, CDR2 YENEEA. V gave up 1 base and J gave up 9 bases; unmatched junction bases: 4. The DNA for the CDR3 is TGTGCCAGCAGCTTAGGTACAGGGGGTCAAGCTTTCTTT. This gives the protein CASSLGTGGQAFF.

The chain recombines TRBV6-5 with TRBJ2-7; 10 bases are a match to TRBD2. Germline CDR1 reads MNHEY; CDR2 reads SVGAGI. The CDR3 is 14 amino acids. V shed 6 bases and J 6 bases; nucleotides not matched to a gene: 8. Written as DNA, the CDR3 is TGTGCCAGCAGGGATGGCCTAGCGGGAGTCGAGCAGTACTTC. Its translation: CASRDGLAGVEQYF.

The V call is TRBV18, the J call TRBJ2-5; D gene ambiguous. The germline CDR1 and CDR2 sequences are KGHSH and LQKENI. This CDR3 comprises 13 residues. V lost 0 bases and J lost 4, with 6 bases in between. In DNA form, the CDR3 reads TGTGCCAGCTCACCACCGGTCCGAGAGACCCAGTACTTC. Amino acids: CASSPPVRETQYF.

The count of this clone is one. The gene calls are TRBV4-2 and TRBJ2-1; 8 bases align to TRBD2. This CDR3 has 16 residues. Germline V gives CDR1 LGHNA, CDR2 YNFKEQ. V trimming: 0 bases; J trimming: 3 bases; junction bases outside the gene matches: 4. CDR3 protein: CASSQEAGGNYNEQFF. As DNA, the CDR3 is TGTGCCAGCAGCCAAGAGGCGGGAGGAAACTACAATGAGCAGTTCTTC.

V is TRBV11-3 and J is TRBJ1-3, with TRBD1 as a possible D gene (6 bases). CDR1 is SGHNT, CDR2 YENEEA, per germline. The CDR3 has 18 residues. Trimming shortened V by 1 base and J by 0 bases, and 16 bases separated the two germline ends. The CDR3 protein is CASSLGILGQSSGNTIYF. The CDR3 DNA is TGTGCCAGCAGCTTAGGAATTTTGGGACAAAGCTCTGGAAACACCATATATTTT.

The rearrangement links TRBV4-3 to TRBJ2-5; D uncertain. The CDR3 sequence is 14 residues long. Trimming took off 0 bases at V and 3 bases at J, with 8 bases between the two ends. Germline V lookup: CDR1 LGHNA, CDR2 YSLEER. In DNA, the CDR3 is TGCGCCAGCAGCCAAGAGGCTCAGGAAGAGACCCAGTACTTC. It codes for CASSQEAQEETQYF.